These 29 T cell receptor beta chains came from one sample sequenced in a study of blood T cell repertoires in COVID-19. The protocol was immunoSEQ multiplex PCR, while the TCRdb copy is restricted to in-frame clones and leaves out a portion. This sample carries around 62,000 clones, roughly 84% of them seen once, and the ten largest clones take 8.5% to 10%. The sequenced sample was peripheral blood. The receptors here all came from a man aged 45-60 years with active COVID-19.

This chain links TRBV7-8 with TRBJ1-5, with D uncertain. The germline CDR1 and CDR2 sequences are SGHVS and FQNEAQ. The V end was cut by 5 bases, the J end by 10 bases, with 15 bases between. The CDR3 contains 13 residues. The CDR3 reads CASSPGSASPQHF. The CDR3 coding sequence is TGTGCCAGCAGCCCGGGTTCTGCCAGCCCCCAGCATTTT.

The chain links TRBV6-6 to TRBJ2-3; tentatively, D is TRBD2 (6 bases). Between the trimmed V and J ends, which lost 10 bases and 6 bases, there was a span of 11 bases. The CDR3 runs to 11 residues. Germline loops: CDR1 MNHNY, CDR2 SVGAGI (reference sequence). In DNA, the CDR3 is TGTGCCACTGACCGGGGGGATACGCAGTATTTT. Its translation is CATDRGDTQYF.

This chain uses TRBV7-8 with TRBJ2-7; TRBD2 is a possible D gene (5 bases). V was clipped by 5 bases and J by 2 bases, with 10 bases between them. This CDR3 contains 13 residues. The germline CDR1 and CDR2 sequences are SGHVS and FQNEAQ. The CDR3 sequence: CASSHGLPYEQYF. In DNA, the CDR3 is TGTGCCAGCAGCCACGGACTGCCCTACGAGCAGTACTTC.

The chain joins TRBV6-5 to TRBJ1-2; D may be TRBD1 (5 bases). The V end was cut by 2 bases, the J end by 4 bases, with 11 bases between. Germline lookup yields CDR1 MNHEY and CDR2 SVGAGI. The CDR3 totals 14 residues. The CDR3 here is CASSYGGEGYGYTF. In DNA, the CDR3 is TGTGCCAGCAGTTACGGGGGGGAGGGCTATGGCTACACCTTC.

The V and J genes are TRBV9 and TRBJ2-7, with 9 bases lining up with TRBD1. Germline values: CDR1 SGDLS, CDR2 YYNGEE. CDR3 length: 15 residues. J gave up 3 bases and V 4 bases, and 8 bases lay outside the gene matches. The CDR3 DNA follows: TGTGCCAGCAGCATAGACCGGGACAGGGTCTACGAGCAGTACTTC. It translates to CASSIDRDRVYEQYF. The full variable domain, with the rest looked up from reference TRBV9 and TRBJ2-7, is DSGVTQTPKHLITATGQRVTLRCSPRSGDLSVYWYQQSLDQGLQFLIQYYNGEERAKGNILERFSAQQFPDLHSELNLSSLELGDSALYFCASSIDRDRVYEQYFGPGTRLTVT.

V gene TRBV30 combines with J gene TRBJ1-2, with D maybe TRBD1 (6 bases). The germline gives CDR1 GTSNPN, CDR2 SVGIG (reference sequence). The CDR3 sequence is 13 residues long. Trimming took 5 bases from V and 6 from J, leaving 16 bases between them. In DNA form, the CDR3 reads TGTGCCTGGGCATTACAGGGTACTGATGGCTACACCTTC. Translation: CAWALQGTDGYTF.

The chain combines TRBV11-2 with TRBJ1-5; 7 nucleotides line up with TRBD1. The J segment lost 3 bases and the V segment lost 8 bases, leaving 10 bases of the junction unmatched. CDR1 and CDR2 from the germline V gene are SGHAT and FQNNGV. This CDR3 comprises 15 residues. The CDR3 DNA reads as TGTGCCAGCGGCGAGACAGGGTACTTCAATCAGCCCCAGCATTTT. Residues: CASGETGYFNQPQHF.

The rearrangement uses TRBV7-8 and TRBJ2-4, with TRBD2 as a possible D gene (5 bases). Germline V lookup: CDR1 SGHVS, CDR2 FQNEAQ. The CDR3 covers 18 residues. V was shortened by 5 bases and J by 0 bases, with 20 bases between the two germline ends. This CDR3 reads CASSRRRDTGLAKNIQYF. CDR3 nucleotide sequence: TGTGCCAGCAGCAGACGCCGGGATACCGGTCTAGCCAAAAACATTCAGTACTTC.

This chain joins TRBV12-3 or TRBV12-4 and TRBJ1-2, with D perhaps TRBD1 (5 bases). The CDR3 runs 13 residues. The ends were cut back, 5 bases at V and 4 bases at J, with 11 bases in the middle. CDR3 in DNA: TGTGCCAGCAGTCCCACGGGGGGCTATGGCTACACCTTC. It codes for CASSPTGGYGYTF.

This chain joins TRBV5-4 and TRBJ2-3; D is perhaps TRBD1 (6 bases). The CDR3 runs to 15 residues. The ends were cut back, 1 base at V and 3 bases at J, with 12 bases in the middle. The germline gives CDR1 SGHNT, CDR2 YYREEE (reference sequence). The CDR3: CASSLTGKGTDTQYF. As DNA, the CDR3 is TGTGCCAGCAGCTTGACAGGGAAGGGGACAGATACGCAGTATTTT. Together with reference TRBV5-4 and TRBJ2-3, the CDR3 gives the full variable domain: ETGVTQSPTHLIKTRGQQVTLRCSSQSGHNTVSWYQQALGQGPQFIFQYYREEENGRGNFPPRFSGLQFPNYSSELNVNALELDDSALYLCASSLTGKGTDTQYFGPGTRLTVL.

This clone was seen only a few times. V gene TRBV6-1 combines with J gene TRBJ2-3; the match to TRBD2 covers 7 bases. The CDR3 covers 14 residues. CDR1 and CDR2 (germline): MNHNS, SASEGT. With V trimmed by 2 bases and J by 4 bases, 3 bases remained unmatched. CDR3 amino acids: CASSESGGPDTQYF. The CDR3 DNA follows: TGTGCCAGCAGTGAATCGGGAGGCCCAGATACGCAGTATTTT.

The CDR3 region is CASSELAIEQYF. The DNA for the CDR3 is TGTGCCAGCAGTGAACTAGCGATCGAGCAGTACTTC. V gene TRBV12-3 or TRBV12-4 combines with J gene TRBJ2-7; 7 bases are a match to TRBD2. The V segment lost 5 bases and the J segment 6 bases; nucleotides outside the gene matches: 4. This CDR3 has 12 amino acids.

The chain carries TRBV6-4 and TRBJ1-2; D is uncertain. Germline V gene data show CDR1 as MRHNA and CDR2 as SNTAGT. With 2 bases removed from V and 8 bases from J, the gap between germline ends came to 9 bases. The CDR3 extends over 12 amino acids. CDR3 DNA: TGTGCCAGCAGTGACCCCTTCTTAGGCTACACCTTC. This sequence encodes CASSDPFLGYTF.

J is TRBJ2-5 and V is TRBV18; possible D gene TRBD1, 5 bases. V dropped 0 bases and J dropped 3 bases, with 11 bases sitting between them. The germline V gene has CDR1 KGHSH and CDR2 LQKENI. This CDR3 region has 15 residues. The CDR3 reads CASSPPSETEETQYF. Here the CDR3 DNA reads TGTGCCAGCTCACCACCGTCTGAGACAGAAGAGACCCAGTACTTC. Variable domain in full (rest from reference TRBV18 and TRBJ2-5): NAGVMQNPRHLVRRRGQEARLRCSPMKGHSHVYWYRQLPEEGLKFMVYLQKENIIDESGMPKERFSAEFPKEGPSILRIQQVVRGDSAAYFCASSPPSETEETQYFGPGTRLLVL.

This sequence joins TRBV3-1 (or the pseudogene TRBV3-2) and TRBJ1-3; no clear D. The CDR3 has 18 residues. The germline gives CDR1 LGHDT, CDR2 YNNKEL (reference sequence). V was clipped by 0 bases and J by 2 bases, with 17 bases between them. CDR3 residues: CASSQELGRRVTGNTIYF. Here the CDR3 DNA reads TGTGCCAGCAGCCAAGAGTTGGGCAGACGAGTAACTGGAAACACCATATATTTT.

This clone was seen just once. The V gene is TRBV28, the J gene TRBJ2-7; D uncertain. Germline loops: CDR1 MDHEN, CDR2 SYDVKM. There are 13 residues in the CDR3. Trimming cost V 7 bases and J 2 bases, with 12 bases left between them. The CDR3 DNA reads TGTGCCAGCACCCTCCGTTCCCCCTACGAGCAGTACTTC. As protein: CASTLRSPYEQYF.

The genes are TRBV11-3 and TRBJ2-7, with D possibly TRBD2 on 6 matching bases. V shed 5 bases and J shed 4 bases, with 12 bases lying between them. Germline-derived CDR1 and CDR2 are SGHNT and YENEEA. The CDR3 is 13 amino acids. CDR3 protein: CASSPGGKYEQYF. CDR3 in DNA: TGTGCCAGCAGCCCCGGGGGTAAATACGAGCAGTACTTC.

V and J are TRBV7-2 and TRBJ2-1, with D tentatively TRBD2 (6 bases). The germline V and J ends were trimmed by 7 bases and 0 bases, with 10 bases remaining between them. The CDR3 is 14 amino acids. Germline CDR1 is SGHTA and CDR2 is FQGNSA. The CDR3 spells CASTGTRSYNEQFF. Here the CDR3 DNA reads TGTGCCAGCACCGGGACTCGCTCCTACAATGAGCAGTTCTTC.

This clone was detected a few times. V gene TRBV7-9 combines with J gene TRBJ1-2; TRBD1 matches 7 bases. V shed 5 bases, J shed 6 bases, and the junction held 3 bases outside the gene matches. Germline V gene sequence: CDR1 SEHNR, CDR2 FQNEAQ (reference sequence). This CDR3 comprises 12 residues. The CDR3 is CASSDRENGYTF. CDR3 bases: TGTGCCAGCAGCGACAGGGAAAATGGCTACACCTTC.

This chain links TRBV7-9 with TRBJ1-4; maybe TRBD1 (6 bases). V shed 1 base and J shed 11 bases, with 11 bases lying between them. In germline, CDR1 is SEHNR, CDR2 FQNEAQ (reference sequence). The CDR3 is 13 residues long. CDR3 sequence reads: CASSLGWQGKLFF. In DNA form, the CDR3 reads TGTGCCAGCAGCTTAGGGTGGCAGGGGAAACTGTTTTTT.

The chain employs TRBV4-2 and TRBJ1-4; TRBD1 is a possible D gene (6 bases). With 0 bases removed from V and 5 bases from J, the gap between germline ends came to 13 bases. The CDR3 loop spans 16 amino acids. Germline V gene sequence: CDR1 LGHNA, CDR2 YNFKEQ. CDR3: CASSQDAGQGNEKLFF. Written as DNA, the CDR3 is TGTGCCAGCAGCCAAGATGCAGGGCAGGGGAATGAAAAACTGTTTTTT.

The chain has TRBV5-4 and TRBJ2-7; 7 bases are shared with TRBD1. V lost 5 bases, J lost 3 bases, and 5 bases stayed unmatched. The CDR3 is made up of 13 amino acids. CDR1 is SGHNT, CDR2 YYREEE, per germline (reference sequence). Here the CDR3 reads CASSSQGYYEQYF. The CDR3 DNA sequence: TGTGCCAGCAGTTCACAGGGGTACTACGAGCAGTACTTC.

CDR3 residues: CASRVPGQEQFF. CDR3 bases: TGTGCCAGCAGGGTACCGGGACAGGAGCAGTTCTTC. The V gene is TRBV5-4, the J gene TRBJ2-1; 7 bases match TRBD1. Trimming took 5 bases from V and 10 from J; bases not matched to a gene: 6. The CDR3 is 12 amino acids. The germline V gene encodes CDR1 SGHNT and CDR2 YYREEE (reference sequence).

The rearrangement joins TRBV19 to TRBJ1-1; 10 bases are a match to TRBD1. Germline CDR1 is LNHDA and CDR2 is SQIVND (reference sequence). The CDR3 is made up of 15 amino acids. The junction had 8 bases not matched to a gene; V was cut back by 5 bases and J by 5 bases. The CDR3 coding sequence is TGTGCCAGTAGTGCCAGACAGGGGGCGCCGACTGAAGCTTTCTTT. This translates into CASSARQGAPTEAFF.

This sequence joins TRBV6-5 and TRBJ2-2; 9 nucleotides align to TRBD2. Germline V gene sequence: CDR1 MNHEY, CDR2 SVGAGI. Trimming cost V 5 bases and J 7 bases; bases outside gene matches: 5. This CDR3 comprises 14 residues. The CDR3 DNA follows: TGTGCCAGCAGTCAGGGACTAGCAAACGGGGAGCTGTTTTTT. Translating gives CASSQGLANGELFF.

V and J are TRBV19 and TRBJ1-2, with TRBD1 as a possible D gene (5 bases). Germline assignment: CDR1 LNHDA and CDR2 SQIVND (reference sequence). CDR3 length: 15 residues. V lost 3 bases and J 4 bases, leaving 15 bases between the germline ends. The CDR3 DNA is TGTGCCAGTAGTATTAGGGGTGGATCCGGCTATGGCTACACCTTC. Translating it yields CASSIRGGSGYGYTF.

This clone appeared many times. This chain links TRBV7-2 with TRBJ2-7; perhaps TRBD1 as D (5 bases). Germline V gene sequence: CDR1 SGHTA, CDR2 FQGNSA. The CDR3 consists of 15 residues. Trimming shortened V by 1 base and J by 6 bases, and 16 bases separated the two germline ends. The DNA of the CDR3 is TGTGCCAGCAGCTTAGTTGAGACAGTAATAAGCGAGCAGTACTTC. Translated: CASSLVETVISEQYF.

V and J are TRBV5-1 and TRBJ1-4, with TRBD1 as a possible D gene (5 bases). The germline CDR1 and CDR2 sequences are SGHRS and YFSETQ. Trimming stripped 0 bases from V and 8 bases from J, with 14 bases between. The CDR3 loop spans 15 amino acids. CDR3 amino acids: CASSLVGQGTEKLFF. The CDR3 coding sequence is TGCGCCAGCAGCTTGGTGGGCCAGGGTACCGAAAAACTGTTTTTT.

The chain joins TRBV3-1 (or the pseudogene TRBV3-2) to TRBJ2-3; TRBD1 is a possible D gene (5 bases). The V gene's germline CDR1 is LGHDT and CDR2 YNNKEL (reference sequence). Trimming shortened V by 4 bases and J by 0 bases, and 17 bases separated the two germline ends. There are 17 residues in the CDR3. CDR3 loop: CASSPLGRLPSTDTQYF. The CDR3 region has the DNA TGTGCCAGCAGCCCCTTGGGGCGACTGCCTAGCACAGATACGCAGTATTTT.